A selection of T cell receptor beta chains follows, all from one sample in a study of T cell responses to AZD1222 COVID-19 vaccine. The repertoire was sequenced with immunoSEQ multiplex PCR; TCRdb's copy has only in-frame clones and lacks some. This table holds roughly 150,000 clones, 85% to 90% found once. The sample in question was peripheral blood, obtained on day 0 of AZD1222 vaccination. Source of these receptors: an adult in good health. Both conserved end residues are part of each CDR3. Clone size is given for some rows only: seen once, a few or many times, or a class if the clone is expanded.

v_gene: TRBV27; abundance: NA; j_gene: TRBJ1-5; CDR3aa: CASSQINRSNQPQHF
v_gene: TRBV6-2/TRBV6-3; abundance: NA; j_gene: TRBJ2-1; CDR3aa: CASSYSSTGGGYNEQFF
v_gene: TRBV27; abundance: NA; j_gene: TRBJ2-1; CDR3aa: CASSIGLAGLNEQFF
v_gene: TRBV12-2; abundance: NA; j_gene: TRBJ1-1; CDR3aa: CASRPQWGGQDTEAFF
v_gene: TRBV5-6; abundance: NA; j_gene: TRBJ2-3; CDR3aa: CASTWDRITDTQYF
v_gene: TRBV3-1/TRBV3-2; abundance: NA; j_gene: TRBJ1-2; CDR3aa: CASSQGAGKSYTF
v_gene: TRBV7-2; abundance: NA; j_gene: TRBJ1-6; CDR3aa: CASSTLTGTGNSPLHF
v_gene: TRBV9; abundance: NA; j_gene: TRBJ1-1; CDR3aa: CASSVVDPSRDTEAFF
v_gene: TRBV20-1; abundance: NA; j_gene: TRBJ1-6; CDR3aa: CSASGDSYNSPLHF
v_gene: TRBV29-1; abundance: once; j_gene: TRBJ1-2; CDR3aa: CSVQTVGGDYGYTF
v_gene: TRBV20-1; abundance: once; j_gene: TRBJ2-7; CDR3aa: CSASGGRGYEQYF
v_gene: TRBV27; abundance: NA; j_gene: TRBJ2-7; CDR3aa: CASSFKGSDEQYF
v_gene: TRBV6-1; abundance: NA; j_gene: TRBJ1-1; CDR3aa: CASSDKGVNTEAFF
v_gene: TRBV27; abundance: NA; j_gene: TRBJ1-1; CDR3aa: CASSLRQINTEAFF
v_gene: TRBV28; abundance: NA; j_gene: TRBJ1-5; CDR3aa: CASSLSAPGQPQHF
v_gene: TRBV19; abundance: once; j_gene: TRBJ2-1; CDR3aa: CASSMGLAREQFF
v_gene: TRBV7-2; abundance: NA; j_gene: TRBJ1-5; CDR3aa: CASSFKQNQPQHF
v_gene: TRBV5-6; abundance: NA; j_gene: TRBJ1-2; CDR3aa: CASSLNTNRLPYGYTF
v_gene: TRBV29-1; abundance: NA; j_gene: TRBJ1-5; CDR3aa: CSVADGWLGNQPQHF
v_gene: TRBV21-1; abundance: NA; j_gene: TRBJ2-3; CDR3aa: CASRVVAEFTDTQYF
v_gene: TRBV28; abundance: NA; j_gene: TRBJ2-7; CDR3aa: CASSSLESGSGSPLFYEQYF
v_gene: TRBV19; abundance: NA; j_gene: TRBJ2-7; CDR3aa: CASRSSRGYEQYF
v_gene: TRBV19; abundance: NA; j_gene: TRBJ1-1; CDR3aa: CASSSRERGLTEAFF
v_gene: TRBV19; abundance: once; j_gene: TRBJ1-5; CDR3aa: CASKGFNQPQHF
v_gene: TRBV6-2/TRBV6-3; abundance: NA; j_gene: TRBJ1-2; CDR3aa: CASSLTGVGYTF
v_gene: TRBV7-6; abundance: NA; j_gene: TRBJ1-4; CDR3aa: CASSTTGQLAEKLFF
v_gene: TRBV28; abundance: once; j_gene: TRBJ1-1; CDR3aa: CASSLFTGRRTEAFF
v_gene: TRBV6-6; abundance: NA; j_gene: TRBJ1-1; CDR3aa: CASSYGGSGSFF
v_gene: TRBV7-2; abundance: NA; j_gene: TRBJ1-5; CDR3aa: CASSLSVNQPQHF
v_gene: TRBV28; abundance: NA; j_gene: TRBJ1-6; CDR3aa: CASTSERYNSPLHF
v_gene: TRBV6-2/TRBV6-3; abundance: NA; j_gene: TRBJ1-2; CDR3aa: CASSDRRSPSPYGYTF
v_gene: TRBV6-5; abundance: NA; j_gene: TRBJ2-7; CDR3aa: CGTGDYEQYF
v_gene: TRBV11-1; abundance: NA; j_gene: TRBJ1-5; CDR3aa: CASSPLQGRHF
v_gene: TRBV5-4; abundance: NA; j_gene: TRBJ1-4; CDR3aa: CATSSSSLGGGGEKLFF
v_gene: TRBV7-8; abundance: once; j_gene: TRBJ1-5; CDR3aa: CASSRGNQPQHF
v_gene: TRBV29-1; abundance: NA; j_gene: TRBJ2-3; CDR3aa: CSVEGPGTGPSDTQYF
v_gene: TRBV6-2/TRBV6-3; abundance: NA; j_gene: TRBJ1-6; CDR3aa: CASSRDRGHKSSYNSPLHF
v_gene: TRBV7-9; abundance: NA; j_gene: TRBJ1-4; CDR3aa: CASSPEGTANEKLFF
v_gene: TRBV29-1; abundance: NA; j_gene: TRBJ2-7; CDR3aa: CSVFRSSGEQYF
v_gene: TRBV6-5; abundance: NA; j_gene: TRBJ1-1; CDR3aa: CASTAEVRGKAFF
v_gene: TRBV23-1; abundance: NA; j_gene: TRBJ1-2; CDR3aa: CASTLGTDATLFYGYTF
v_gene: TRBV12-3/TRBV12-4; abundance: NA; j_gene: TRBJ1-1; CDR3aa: CASSLLRTEAFF
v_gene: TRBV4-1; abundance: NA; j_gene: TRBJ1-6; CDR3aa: CASSQGGSYNSPLHF
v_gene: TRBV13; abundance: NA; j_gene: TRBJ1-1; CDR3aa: CASSTKDGNTEAFF
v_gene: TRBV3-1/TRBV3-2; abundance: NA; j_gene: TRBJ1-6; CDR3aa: CASSITPGQSNSPLHF
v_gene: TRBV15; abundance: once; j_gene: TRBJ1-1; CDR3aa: CATSIPGQGSEAFF
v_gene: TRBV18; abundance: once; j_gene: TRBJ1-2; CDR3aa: CASSTWGSANYGYTF
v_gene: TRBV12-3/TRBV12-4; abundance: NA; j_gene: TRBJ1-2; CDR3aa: CASSYVGDYGYTF
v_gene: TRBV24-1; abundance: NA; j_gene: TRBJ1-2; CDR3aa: CATSDSVRDYGYTF
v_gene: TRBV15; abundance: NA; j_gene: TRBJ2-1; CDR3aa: CATSRPRGLGVPGQFF
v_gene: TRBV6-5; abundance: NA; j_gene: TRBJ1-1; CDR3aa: CASGGTANTEAFF
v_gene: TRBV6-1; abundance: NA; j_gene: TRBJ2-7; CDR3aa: CASSEASTPQYF
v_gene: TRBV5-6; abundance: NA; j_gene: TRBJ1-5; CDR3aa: CASSFRGLYQPQHF
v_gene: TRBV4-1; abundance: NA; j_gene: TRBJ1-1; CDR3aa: CASSQVEGNTEAFF